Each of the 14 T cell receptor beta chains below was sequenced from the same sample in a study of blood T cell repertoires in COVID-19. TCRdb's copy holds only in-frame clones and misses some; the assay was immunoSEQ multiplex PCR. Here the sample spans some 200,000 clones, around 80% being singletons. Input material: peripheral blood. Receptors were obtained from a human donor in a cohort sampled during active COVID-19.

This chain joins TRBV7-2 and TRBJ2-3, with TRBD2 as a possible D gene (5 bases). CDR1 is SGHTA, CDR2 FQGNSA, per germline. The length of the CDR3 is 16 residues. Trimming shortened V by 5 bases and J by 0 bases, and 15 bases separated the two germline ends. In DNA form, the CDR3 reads TGTGCCAGCAGCCCCGGCTTTCAGCGGAGCACAGATACGCAGTATTTT. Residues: CASSPGFQRSTDTQYF.

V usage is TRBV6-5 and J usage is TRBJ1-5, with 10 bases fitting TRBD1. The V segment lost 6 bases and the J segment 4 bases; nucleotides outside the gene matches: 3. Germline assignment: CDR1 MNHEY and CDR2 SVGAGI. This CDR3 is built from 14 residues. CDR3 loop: CASRKGQGNQPQHF. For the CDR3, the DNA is TGTGCCAGCAGAAAGGGACAGGGGAATCAGCCCCAGCATTTT.

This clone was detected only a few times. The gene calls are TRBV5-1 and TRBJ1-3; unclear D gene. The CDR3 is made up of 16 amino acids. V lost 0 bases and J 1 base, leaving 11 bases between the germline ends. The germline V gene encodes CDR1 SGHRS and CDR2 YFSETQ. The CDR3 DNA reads TGCGCCAGCAGCTTGGGGAGTTCCAATTCTGGAAACACCATATATTTT. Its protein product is CASSLGSSNSGNTIYF. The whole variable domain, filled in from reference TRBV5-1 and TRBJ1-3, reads KAGVTQTPRYLIKTRGQQVTLSCSPISGHRSVSWYQQTPGQGLQFLFEYFSETQRNKGNFPGRFSGRQFSNSRSEMNVSTLELGDSALYLCASSLGSSNSGNTIYFGEGSWLTVV.

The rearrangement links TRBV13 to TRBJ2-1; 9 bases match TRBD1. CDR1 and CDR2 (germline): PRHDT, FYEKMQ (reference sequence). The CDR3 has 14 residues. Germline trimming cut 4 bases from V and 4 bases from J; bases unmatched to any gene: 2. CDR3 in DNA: TGTGCCAGCAGCTCGGGACAGGGTTACAATGAGCAGTTCTTC. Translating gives CASSSGQGYNEQFF.

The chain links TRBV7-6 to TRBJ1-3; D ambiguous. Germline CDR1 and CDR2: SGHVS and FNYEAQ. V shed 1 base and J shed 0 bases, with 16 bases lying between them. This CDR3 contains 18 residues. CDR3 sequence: CASSLGLWAQSSGNTIYF. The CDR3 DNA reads TGTGCCAGCAGCTTAGGTCTGTGGGCTCAGAGCTCTGGAAACACCATATATTTT.

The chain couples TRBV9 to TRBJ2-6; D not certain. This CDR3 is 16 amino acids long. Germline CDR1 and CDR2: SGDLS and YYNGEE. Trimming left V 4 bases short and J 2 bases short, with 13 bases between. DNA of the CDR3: TGTGCCAGCAGCCAGCGAGTAGGCCCTGGGGCCAACGTCCTGACTTTC. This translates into CASSQRVGPGANVLTF. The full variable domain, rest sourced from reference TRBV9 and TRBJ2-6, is DSGVTQTPKHLITATGQRVTLRCSPRSGDLSVYWYQQSLDQGLQFLIQYYNGEERAKGNILERFSAQQFPDLHSELNLSSLELGDSALYFCASSQRVGPGANVLTFGAGSRLTVL.

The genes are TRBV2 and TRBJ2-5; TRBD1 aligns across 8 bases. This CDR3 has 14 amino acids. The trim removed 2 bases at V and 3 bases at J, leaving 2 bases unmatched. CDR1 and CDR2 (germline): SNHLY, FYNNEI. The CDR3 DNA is TGTGCCAGCAGTGAAAGGACAGGGAAAGAGACCCAGTACTTC. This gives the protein CASSERTGKETQYF.

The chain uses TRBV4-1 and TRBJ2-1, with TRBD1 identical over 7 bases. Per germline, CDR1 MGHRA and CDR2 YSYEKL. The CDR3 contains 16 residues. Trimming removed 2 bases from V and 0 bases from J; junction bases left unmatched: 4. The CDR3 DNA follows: TGCGCCAGCAGCCAATTTTGGGACAGCTCCTACAATGAGCAGTTCTTC. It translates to CASSQFWDSSYNEQFF.

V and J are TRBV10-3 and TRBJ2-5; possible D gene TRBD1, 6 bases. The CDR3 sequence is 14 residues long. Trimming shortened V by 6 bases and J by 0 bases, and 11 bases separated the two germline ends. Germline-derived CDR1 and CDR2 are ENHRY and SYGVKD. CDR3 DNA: TGTGCCATCAGAAAACCAGGGGACCAAGAGACCCAGTACTTC. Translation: CAIRKPGDQETQYF.

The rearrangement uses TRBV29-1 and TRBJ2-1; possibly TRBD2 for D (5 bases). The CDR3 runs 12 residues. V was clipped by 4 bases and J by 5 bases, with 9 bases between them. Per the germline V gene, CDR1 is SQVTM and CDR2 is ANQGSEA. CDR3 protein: CSVAQRNNEQFF. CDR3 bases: TGCAGCGTTGCTCAGCGGAACAATGAGCAGTTCTTC.

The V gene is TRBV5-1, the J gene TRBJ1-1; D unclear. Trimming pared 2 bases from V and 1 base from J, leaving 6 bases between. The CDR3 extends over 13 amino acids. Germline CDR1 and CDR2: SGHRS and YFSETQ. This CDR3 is CASSLNRNTEAFF. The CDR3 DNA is TGCGCCAGCAGCTTAAACAGGAACACTGAAGCTTTCTTT.

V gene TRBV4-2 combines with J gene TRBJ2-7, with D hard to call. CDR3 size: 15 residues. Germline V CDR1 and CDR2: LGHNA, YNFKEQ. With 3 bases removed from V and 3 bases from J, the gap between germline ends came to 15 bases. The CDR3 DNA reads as TGTGCCAGCAGCCAGGAACACTACTCGGGCTACGAGCAGTACTTC. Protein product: CASSQEHYSGYEQYF.

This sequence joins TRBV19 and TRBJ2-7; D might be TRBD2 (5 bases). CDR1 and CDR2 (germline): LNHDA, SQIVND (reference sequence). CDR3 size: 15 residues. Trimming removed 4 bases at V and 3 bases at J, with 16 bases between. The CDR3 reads CASSKTTGSHYEQYF. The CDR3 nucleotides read TGTGCCAGTAGTAAAACCACGGGATCCCACTACGAGCAGTACTTC.

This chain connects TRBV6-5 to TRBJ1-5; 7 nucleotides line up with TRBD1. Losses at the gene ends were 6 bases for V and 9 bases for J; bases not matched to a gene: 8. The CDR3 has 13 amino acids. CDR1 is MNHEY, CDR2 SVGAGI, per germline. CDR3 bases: TGTGCCAGCAGCCGACAGGGACCATGGCCCCAGCATTTT. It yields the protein CASSRQGPWPQHF.